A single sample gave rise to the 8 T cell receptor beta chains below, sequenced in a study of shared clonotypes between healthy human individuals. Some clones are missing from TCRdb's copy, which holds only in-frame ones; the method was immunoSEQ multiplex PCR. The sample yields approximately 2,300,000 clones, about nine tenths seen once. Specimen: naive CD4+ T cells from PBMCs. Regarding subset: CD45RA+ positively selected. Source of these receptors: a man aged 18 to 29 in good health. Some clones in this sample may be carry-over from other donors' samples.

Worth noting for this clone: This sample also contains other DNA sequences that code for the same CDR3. CDR3 sequence (DNA): TGTGCCAGCAGCTTAGAAACTTATGGCTACACCTTC. This codes for CASSLETYGYTF. This chain uses TRBV11-2 with TRBJ1-2; D call uncertain. CDR3 size: 12 residues. Germline CDR1 and CDR2: SGHAT and FQNNGV. V lost 0 bases and J lost 5, with 4 bases in between.

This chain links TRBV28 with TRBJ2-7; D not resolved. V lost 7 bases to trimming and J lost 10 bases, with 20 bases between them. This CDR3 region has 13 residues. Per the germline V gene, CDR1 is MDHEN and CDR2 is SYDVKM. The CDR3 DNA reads TGTGCCAGCACCCCCGCCCGGGCGGAACCCCAGTACTTC. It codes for CASTPARAEPQYF.

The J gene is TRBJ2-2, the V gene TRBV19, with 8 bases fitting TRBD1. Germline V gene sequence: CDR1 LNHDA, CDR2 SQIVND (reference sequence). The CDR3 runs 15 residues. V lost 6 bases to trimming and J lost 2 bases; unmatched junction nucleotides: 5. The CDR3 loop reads CASRPGQGNTGELFF. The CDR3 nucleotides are TGTGCCAGTAGACCCGGACAGGGCAACACCGGGGAGCTGTTTTTT.

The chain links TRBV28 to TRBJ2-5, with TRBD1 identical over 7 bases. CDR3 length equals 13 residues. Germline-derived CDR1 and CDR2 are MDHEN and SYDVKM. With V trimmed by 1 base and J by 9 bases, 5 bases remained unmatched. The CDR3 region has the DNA TGTGCCAGCAGTTTATTGGGGACAGTGGCCCAGTACTTC. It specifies CASSLLGTVAQYF.

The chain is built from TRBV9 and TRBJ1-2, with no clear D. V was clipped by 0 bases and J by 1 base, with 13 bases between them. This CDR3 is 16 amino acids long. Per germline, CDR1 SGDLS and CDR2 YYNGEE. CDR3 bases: TGTGCCAGCAGCGTAGACGGATCAGGAGGTAACTATGGCTACACCTTC. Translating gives CASSVDGSGGNYGYTF.

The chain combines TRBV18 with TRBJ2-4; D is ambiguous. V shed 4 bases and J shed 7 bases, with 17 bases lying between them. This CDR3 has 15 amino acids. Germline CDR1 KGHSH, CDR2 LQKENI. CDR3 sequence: CASSHRTVRGNIQYF. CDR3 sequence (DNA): TGTGCCAGCTCACACCGCACCGTGAGAGGCAACATTCAGTACTTC.

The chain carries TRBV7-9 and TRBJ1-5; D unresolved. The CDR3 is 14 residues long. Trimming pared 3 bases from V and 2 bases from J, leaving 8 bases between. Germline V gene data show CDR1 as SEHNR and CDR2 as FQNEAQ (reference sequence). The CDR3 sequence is CASSFGQGNQPQHF. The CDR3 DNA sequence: TGTGCCAGCAGCTTCGGGCAGGGCAATCAGCCCCAGCATTTT.

The CDR3 region is CASSHRDSGRKQYF. The DNA for the CDR3 is TGTGCCAGCAGCCATCGGGACAGCGGGCGAAAGCAGTACTTC. This chain joins TRBV28 and TRBJ2-5; tentative D call: TRBD1 (7 bases). The CDR3 extends over 14 amino acids. With 6 bases removed from V and 11 bases from J, the gap between germline ends came to 22 bases. Germline V gives CDR1 MDHEN, CDR2 SYDVKM.